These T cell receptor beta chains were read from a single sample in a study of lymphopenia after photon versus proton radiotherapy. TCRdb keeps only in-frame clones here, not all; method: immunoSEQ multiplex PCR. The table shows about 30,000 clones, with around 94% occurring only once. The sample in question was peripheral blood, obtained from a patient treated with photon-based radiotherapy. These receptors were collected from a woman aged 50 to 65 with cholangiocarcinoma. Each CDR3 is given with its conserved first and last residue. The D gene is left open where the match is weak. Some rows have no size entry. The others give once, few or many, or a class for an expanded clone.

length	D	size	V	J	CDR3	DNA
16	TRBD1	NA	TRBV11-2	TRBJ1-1	CASSLGGGDSYTEAFF	TGTGCCAGCAGCTTAGGAGGGGGGGACAGTTACACTGAAGCTTTCTTT
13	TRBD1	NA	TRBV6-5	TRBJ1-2	CASSRGTGLGYTF	TGTGCCAGCAGCCGCGGGACAGGCCTTGGCTACACCTTC
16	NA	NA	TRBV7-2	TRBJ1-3	CASSSWATAGGNTIYF	TGTGCCAGCAGCTCTTGGGCGACGGCGGGTGGAAACACCATATATTTT
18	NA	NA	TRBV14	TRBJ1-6	CASSQGGIDGRYNSPLHF	TGTGCCAGCAGCCAAGGTGGGATCGACGGTCGGTATAATTCACCCCTCCACTTT
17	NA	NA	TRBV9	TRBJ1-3	CASSVGTDRLSGNTIYF	TGTGCCAGCAGCGTAGGGACGGACCGTCTCTCTGGAAACACCATATATTTT
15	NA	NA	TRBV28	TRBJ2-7	CASSSSGGNSYEQYF	TGTGCCAGCAGTTCATCAGGAGGAAACTCCTACGAGCAGTACTTC
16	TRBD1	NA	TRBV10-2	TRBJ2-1	CASRSGTGDSYNEQFF	TGCGCCAGCAGATCCGGGACAGGGGATTCCTACAATGAGCAGTTCTTC
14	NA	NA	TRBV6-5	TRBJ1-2	CASSYSPNGYGYTF	TGTGCCAGCAGTTACTCACCCAACGGCTATGGCTACACCTTC
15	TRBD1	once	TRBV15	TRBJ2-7	CATSRRDRGSYEQYF	TGTGCCACCAGCAGACGGGACAGGGGTTCCTACGAGCAGTACTTC
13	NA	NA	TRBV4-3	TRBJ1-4	CASSQDLGEKLFF	TGCGCCAGCAGCCAAGATCTCGGTGAAAAACTGTTTTTT
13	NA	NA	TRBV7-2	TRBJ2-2	CASSLYPTGELFF	TGTGCCAGCAGCTTGTACCCAACCGGGGAGCTGTTTTTT
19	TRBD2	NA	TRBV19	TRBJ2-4	CASGGGTGSLGLAKNIQYF	TGTGCCAGTGGGGGGGGGACCGGCTCCCTGGGACTAGCCAAAAACATTCAGTACTTC
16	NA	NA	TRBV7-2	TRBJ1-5	CASSLQGQYSNQPQHF	TGTGCCAGCAGCTTACAGGGGCAGTATAGCAATCAGCCCCAGCATTTT
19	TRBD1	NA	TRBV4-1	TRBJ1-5	CASSLLIPGQGTGGQPQHF	TGCGCCAGCAGCCTCCTAATACCGGGACAGGGTACTGGGGGCCAGCCCCAGCATTTT
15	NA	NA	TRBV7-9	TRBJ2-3	CASSFYMDSTDTQYF	TGTGCCAGCAGCTTTTATATGGACAGCACAGATACGCAGTATTTT
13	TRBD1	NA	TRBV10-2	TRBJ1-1	CASSESGTAEAFF	TGCGCCAGCAGTGAGTCTGGGACAGCTGAAGCTTTCTTT
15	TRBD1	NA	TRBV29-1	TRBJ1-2	CSVQGGYRGFVGYTF	TGCAGCGTCCAGGGAGGGTACAGGGGTTTTGTTGGCTACACCTTC
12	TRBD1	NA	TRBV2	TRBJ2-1	CASSQDRGEQFF	TGTGCCAGCAGTCAGGACAGGGGTGAGCAGTTCTTC
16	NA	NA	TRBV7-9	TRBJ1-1	CASSPYLHPENTEAFF	TGTGCCAGCAGCCCATACCTCCATCCGGAGAACACTGAAGCTTTCTTT
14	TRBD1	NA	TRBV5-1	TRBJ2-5	CASSLETGKETQYF	TGCGCCAGCAGCTTGGAGACAGGGAAAGAGACCCAGTACTTC
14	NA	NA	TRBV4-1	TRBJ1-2	CASSQSGGRDGYTF	TGCGCCAGCAGCCAATCGGGGGGGCGCGATGGCTACACCTTC
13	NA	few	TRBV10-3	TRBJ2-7	CAIAKQGSYEQYF	TGTGCCATCGCCAAACAGGGTTCCTACGAGCAGTACTTC
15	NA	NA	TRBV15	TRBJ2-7	CATSRGLIARDEQYF	TGTGCCACCAGCAGAGGACTAATCGCTAGGGACGAGCAGTACTTC
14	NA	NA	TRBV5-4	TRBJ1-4	CASKKDTDNEKLFF	TGTGCCAGCAAAAAGGATACGGATAATGAAAAACTGTTTTTT
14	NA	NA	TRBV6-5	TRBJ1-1	CASSWLDLNTEAFF	TGTGCCAGCAGTTGGCTCGATTTGAACACTGAAGCTTTCTTT
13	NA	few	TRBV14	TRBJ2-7	CARGGTSIAEQYF	TGTGCCAGGGGCGGGACTTCTATTGCCGAGCAGTACTTC
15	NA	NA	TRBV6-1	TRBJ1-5	CASSAGTDSNQPQHF	TGTGCCAGCAGTGCAGGGACGGATAGCAATCAGCCCCAGCATTTT